This entry features one TCR beta chain sequence. Its antigen is currently unknown. Duration under 3 months, a NOSPECS grade of at least 4, and a Clinical Activity Score of at least 3 characterized the ophthalmopathy patients. Every diagnosis used clinical symptoms, serum thyroxine and TRAb, thyroid ultrasound and orbital computed tomography. Template material for amplifying TCR beta CDR3 regions consisted of RNA transcripts. First-round RT-PCR of the TCR CDR3 relied on the HTBI primer set. TCRdb fed the multiplex PCR reads into MiXCR, producing one record per CDR3 protein. This table holds hundreds of thousands of distinct CDR3 sequences, around 20% found once. These data belong to a study of T cells in Graves' hyperthyroidism and ophthalmopathy. The V and J ends lost 8 bases and 5 bases respectively, with 18 bases between them. Looked up from germline, CDR1 is MNHNS and CDR2 is SASEGT. The CDR3 contains 14 residues.

Study observations and caveats: Most thyroid-expanded clonotypes above 0.001 were also found in blood.

The chain has TRBV6-1 and TRBJ2-5; weak D call: TRBD2 (5 bases). This receptor was taken from a man aged 25 to 45 with Graves' ophthalmopathy. The sample consisted of blood. CDR3 region: CASRPVAGRETQYF. The CDR3 nucleotides read TGTGCCAGCCGTCCGGTCGCGGGTAGGGAGACCCAGTACTTC.